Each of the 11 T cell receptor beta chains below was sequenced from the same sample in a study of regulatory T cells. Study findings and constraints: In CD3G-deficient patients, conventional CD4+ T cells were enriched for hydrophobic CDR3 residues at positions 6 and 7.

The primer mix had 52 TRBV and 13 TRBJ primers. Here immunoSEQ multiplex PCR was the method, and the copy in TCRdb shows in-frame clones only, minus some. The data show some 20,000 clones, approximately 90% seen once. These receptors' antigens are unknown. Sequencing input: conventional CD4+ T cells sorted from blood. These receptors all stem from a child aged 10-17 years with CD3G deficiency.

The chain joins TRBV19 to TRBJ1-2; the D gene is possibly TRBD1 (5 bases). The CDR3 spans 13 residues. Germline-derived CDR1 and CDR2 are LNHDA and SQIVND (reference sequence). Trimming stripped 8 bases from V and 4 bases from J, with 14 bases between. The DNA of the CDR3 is TGTGCCAGTTCATCTTGGGGGACCTATGGCTACACCTTC. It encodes CASSSWGTYGYTF.

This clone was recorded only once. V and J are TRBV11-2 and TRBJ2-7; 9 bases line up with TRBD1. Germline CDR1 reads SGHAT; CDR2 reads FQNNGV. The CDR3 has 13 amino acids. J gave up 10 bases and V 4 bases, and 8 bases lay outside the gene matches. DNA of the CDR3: TGTGCCAGCAGCTCGGGGACAGGGACAGTTCAGTACTTC. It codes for CASSSGTGTVQYF.

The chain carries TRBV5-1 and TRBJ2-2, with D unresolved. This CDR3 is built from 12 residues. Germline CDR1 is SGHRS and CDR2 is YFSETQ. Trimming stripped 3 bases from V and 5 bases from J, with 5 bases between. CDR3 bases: TGCGCCAGCAGCTCGAGGACCGGGGAGCTGTTTTTT. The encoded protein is CASSSRTGELFF.

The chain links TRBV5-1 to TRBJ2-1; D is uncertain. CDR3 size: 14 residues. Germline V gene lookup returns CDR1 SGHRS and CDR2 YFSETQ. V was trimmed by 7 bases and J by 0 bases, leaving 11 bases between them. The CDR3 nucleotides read TGCGCCAGCCGAGCTTCAGGCTCCTACAATGAGCAGTTCTTC. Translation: CASRASGSYNEQFF.

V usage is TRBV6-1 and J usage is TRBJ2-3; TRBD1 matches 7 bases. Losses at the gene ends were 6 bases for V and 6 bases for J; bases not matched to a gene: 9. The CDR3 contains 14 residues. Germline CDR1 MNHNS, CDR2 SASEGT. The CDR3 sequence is CASRRTGGKDTQYF. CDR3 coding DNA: TGTGCCAGCAGGAGGACAGGTGGTAAGGATACGCAGTATTTT.

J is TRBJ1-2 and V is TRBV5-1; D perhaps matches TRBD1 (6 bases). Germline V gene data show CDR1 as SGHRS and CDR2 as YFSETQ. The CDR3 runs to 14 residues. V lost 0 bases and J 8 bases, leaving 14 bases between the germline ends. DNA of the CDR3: TGCGCCAGCAGCTTGGCAGGGGAGACCTCCGGCTACACCTTC. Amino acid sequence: CASSLAGETSGYTF.

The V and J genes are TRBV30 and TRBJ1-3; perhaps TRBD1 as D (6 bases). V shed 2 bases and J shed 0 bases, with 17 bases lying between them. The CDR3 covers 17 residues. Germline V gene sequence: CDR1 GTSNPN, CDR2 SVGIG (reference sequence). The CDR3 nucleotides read TGTGCCTGGAGTCCGGGACGGCAGGGGATCTCTGGAAACACCATATATTTT. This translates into CAWSPGRQGISGNTIYF.

The CDR3 region has the DNA TGTGCCAGCAGCTTGGGCGACCACTATGGCTACACCTTC. Protein sequence: CASSLGDHYGYTF. The chain employs TRBV7-8 and TRBJ1-2; D unclear. This CDR3 spans 13 amino acids. Trimming removed 3 bases from V and 3 bases from J, with 8 bases in between. The germline gives CDR1 SGHVS, CDR2 FQNEAQ.

CDR3 bases: TGTGCCAGCAGTTTAATTCGGGGCAGGGGGCACACTGAAGCTTTCTTT. Translating gives CASSLIRGRGHTEAFF. The chain carries TRBV28 and TRBJ1-1; 8 nucleotides align to TRBD1. Germline V gives CDR1 MDHEN, CDR2 SYDVKM. The CDR3 consists of 16 residues. The V segment lost 2 bases and the J segment 3 bases; nucleotides outside the gene matches: 8. The full variable domain, with the rest looked up from reference TRBV28 and TRBJ1-1, is DVKVTQSSRYLVKRTGEKVFLECVQDMDHENMFWYRQDPGLGLRLIYFSYDVKMKEKGDIPEGYSVSREKKERFSLILESASTNQTSMYLCASSLIRGRGHTEAFFGQGTRLTVV.

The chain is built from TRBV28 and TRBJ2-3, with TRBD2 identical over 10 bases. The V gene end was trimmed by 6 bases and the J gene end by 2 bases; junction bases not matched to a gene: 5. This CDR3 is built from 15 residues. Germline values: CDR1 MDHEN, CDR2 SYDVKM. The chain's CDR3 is CASRLAGTLTDTQYF. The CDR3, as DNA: TGTGCCAGCAGACTAGCGGGAACCCTCACAGATACGCAGTATTTT.

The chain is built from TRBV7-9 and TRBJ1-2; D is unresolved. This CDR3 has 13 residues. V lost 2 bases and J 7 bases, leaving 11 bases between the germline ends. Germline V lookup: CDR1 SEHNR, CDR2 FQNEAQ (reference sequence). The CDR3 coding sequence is TGTGCCAGCAGCTTAAATGAGGTCTCTGGCTACACCTTC. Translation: CASSLNEVSGYTF. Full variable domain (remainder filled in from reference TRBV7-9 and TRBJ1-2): DTGVSQNPRHKITKRGQNVTFRCDPISEHNRLYWYRQTLGQGPEFLTYFQNEAQLEKSRLLSDRFSAERPKGSFSTLEIQRTEQGDSAMYLCASSLNEVSGYTFGSGTRLTVV.